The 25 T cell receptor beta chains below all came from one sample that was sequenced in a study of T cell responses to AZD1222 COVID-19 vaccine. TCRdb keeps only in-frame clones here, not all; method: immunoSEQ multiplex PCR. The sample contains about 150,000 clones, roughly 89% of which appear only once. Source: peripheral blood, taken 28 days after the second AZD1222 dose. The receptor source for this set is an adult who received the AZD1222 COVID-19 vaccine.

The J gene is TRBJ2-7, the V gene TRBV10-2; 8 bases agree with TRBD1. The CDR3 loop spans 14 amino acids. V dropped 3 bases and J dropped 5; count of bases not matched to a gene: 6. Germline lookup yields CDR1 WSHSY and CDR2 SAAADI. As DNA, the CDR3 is TGCGCCAGCAGTGAAATGACAGGGGAGAACGAGCAGTACTTC. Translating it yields CASSEMTGENEQYF.

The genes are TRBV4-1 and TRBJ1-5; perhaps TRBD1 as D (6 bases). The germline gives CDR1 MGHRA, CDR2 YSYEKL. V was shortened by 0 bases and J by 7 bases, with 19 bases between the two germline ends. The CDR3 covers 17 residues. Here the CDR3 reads CASSQDSRRGLGQPQHF. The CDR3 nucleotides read TGCGCCAGCAGCCAAGATAGCCGACGGGGGCTGGGGCAGCCCCAGCATTTT.

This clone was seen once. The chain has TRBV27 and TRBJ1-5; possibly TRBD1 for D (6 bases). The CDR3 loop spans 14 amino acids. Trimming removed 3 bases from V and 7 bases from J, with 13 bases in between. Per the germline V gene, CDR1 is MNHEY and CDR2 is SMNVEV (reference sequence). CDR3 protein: CASSFGGRGQPQHF. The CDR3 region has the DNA TGTGCCAGCAGTTTCGGGGGAAGGGGGCAGCCCCAGCATTTT.

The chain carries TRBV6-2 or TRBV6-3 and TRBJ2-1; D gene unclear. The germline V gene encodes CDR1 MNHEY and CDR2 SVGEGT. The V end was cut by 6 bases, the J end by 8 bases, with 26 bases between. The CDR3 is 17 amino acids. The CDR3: CASSPRAIGKGDHEQFF. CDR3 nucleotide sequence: TGTGCCAGCAGCCCTAGGGCCATAGGGAAAGGAGATCATGAGCAGTTCTTC.

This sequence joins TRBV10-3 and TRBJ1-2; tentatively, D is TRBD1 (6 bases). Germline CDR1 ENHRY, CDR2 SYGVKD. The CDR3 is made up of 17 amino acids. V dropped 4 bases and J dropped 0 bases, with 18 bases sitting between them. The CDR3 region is CAISAFSRQAANYGYTF. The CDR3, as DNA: TGTGCCATCAGTGCTTTCTCCAGACAGGCTGCTAACTATGGCTACACCTTC.

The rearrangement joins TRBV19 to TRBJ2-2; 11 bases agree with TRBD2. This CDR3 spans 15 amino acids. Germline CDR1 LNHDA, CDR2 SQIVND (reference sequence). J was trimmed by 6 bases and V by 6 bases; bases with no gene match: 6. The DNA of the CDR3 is TGTGCCAGTAGGGGTAGCGGGGGGGCAGCCGGGGAGCTGTTTTTT. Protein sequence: CASRGSGGAAGELFF.

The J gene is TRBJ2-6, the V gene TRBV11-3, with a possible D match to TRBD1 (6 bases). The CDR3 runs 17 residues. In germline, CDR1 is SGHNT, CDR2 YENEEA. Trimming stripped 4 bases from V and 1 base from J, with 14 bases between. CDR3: CASSSPGQKSGANVLTF. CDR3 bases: TGTGCCAGCAGCTCACCGGGACAAAAATCTGGGGCCAACGTCCTGACTTTC.

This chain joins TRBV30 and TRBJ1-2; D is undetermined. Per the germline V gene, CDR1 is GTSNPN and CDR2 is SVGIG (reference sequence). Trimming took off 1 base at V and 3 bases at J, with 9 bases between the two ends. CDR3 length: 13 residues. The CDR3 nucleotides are TGTGCCTGGAGTGCCCGCCCTGACTATGGCTACACCTTC. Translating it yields CAWSARPDYGYTF.

The CDR3 loop is CASSLDGPSYEQYF. The CDR3 bases are TGTGCCAGCAGCTTAGACGGGCCGAGCTACGAGCAGTACTTC. The chain joins TRBV7-6 to TRBJ2-7; D call uncertain. CDR1 is SGHVS and CDR2 is FNYEAQ in the germline V gene. V lost 1 base and J 3 bases, leaving 10 bases between the germline ends. The CDR3 runs 14 residues.

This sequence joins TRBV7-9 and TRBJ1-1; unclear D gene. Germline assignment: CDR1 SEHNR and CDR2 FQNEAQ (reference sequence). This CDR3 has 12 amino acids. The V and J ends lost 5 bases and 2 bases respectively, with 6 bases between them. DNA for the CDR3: TGTGCCAGCAGCGAGTACAACACTGAAGCTTTCTTT. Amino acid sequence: CASSEYNTEAFF.

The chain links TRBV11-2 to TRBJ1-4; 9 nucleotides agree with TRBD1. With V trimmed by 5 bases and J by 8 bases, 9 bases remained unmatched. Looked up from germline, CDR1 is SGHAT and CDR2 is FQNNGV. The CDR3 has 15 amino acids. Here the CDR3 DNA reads TGTGCCAGCAGCGCTCCGGACAGGGGCTCGGAAAAACTGTTTTTT. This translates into CASSAPDRGSEKLFF.

CDR3 loop: CASRRQGTNTEAFF. The CDR3 DNA reads TGTGCCAGCAGACGACAGGGGACGAACACTGAAGCTTTCTTT. The rearrangement uses TRBV7-9 and TRBJ1-1, with TRBD1 matching over 8 bases. The V segment lost 6 bases and the J segment 1 base; nucleotides outside the gene matches: 4. This CDR3 is built from 14 residues. Germline V CDR1 and CDR2: SEHNR, FQNEAQ (reference sequence).

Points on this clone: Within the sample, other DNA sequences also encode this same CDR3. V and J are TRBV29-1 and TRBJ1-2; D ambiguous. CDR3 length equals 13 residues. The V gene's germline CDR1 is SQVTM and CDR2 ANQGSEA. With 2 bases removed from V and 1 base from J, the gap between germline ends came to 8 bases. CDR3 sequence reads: CSVETGDNYGYTF. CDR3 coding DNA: TGCAGCGTTGAAACTGGAGATAACTATGGCTACACCTTC.

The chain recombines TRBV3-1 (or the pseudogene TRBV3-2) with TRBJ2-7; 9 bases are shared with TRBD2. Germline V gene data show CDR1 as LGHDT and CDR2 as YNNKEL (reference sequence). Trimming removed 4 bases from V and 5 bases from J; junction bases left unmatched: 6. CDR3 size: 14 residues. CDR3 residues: CASSRLAGNDEQYF. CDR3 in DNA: TGTGCCAGCAGCCGCCTAGCGGGGAACGACGAGCAGTACTTC.

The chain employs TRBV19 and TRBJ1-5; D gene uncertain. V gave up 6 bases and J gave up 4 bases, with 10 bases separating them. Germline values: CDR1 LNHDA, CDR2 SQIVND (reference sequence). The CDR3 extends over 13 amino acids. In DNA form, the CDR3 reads TGTGCCAGTAGCGGACGGATGAATCAGCCCCAGCATTTT. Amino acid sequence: CASSGRMNQPQHF. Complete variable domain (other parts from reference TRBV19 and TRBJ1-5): DGGITQSPKYLFRKEGQNVTLSCEQNLNHDAMYWYRQDPGQGLRLIYYSQIVNDFQKGDIAEGYSVSREKKESFPLTVTSAQKNPTAFYLCASSGRMNQPQHFGDGTRLSIL.

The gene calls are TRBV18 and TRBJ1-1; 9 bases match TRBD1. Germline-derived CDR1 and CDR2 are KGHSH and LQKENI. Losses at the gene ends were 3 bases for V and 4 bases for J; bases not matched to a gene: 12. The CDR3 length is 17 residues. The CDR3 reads CASSPGGTGFRFTEAFF. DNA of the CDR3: TGTGCCAGCTCACCGGGGGGGACAGGGTTTAGATTCACTGAAGCTTTCTTT.

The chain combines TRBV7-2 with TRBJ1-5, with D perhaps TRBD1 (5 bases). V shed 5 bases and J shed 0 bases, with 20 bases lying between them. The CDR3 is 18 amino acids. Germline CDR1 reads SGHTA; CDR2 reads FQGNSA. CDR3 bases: TGTGCCAGCAGCCCTACCCCCCCTATGACAGATAGCAATCAGCCCCAGCATTTT. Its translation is CASSPTPPMTDSNQPQHF. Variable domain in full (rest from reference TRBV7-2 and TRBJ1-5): GAGVSQSPSNKVTEKGKDVELRCDPISGHTALYWYRQSLGQGLEFLIYFQGNSAPDKSGLPSDRFSAERTGGSVSTLTIQRTQQEDSAVYLCASSPTPPMTDSNQPQHFGDGTRLSIL.

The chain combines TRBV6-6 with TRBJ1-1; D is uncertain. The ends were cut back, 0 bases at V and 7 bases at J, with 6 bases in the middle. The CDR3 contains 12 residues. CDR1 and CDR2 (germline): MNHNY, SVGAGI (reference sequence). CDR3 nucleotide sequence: TGTGCCAGCAGTTACTCTTTAGATGAAGCTTTCTTT. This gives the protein CASSYSLDEAFF.

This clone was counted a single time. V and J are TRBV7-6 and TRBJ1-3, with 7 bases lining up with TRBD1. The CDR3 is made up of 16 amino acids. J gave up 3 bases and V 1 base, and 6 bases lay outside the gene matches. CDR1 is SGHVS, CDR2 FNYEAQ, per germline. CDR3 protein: CASSLDQQGLGNTIYF. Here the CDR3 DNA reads TGTGCCAGCAGCTTAGATCAACAGGGGCTTGGAAACACCATATATTTT.

In nucleotides, the CDR3 is TGTGCCAGTAGTCCGAGGACAGGGACCCCTGGCGAGCAGTACTTC. It codes for CASSPRTGTPGEQYF. The chain has TRBV19 and TRBJ2-7, with 8 positions matching TRBD1. The CDR3 is 15 residues long. Germline loops: CDR1 LNHDA, CDR2 SQIVND (reference sequence). V dropped 5 bases and J dropped 6; count of bases not matched to a gene: 12.

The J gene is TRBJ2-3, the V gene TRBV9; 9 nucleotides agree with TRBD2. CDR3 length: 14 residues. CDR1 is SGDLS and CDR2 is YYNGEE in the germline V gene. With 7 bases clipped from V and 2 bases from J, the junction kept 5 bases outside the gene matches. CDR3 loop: CASPASGDTDTQYF. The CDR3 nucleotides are TGTGCCAGCCCGGCTAGCGGGGACACAGATACGCAGTATTTT.

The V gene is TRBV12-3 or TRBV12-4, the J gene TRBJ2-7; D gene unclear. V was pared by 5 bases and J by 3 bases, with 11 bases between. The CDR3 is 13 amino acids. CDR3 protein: CASSPGSFYEQYF. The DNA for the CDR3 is TGTGCCAGCAGTCCCGGGTCCTTCTACGAGCAGTACTTC.

The CDR3 sequence is CASSHSGWGGFTEAFF. CDR3 sequence (DNA): TGTGCCAGCAGCCACTCGGGATGGGGCGGGTTCACTGAAGCTTTCTTT. The J gene is TRBJ1-1, the V gene TRBV13; TRBD1 is a possible D gene (5 bases). V lost 5 bases and J 4 bases, leaving 20 bases between the germline ends. The V gene's germline CDR1 is PRHDT and CDR2 FYEKMQ (reference sequence). This CDR3 spans 16 amino acids.

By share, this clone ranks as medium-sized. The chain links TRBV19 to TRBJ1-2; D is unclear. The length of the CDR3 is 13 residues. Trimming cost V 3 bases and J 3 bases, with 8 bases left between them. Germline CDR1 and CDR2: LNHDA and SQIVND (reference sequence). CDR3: CASSMPADYGYTF. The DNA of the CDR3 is TGTGCCAGTAGTATGCCAGCGGACTATGGCTACACCTTC. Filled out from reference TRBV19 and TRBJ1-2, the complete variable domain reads DGGITQSPKYLFRKEGQNVTLSCEQNLNHDAMYWYRQDPGQGLRLIYYSQIVNDFQKGDIAEGYSVSREKKESFPLTVTSAQKNPTAFYLCASSMPADYGYTFGSGTRLTVV.

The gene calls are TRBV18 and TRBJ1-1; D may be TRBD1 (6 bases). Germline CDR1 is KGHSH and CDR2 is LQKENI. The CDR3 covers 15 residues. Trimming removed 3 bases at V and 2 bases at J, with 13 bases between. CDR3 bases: TGTGCCAGCTCACCCCTACAGGGCGGAAACACTGAAGCTTTCTTT. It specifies CASSPLQGGNTEAFF.